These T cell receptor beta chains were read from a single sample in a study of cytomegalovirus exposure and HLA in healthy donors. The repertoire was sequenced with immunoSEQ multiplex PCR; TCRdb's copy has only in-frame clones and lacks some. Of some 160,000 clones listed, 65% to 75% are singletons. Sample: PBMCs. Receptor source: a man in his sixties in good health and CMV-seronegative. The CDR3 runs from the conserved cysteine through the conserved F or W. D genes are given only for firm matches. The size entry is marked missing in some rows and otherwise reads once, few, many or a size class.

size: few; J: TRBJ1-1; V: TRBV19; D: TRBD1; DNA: TGTGCCAGTACCCCGGACAGGGGGCGAAACACTGAAGCTTTCTTT; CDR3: CASTPDRGRNTEAFF
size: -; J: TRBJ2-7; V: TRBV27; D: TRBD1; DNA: TGTGCCAGCAGGCCAGAACCGGGACAGGGGACCTACGAGCAGTACTTC; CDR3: CASRPEPGQGTYEQYF
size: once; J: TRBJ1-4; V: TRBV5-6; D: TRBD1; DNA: TGTGCCAGCAGCTTGCGGACAGGGGCCAATGAAAAACTGTTTTTT; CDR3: CASSLRTGANEKLFF
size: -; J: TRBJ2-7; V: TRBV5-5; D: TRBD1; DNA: TGTGCCAGCAGCCGGGACAGGGCGGCCTACGAGCAGTACTTC; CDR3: CASSRDRAAYEQYF
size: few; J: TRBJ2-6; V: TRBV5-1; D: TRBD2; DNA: TGCGCCAGCAGCTTGGAGGGAGCGCCTAGCGGTTTCTCTGGGGCCAACGTCCTGACTTTC; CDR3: CASSLEGAPSGFSGANVLTF
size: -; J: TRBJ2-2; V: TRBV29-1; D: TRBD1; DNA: TGCAGCGTTGAAGAAGGCGACAGGGTGACCGGGGAGCTGTTTTTT; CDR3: CSVEEGDRVTGELFF
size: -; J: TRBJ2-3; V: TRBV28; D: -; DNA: TGTGCCAGCCAACGGAGGTACGGCACAGATACGCAGTATTTT; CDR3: CASQRRYGTDTQYF
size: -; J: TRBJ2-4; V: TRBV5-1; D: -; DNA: TGCGCCAGCAGCTTGGATGGTAACACGGGGGACATTCAGTACTTC; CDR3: CASSLDGNTGDIQYF
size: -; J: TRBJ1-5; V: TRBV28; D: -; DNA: TGTGCCAGCACGCCCCTTGGAAGGGTCGCGGGGAATCAGCCCCAGCATTTT; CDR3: CASTPLGRVAGNQPQHF
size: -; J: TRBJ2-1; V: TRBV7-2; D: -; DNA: TGTGCCAGCAGCTTAGCGTCTAGCGACAATGAGCAGTTCTTC; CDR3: CASSLASSDNEQFF
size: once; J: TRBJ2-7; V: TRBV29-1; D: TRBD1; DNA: TGCAGCGTTGGACAGGGGTCGACCTACGAGCAGTACTTC; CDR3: CSVGQGSTYEQYF
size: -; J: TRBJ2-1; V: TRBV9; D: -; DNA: TGTGCCAGCAGCCTCTTCGGGGATTACAATGAGCAGTTCTTC; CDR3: CASSLFGDYNEQFF
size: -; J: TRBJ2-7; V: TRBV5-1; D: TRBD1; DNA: TGCGCCAGCAGCTTGGAGGTGCCGGGACAGGGGGATGAGCAGTACTTC; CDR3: CASSLEVPGQGDEQYF
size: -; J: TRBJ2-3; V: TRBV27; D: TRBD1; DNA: TGTGCCAGCAGTTTAAGGGGGTTCGACAGGGTGACAGATACGCAGTATTTT; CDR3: CASSLRGFDRVTDTQYF
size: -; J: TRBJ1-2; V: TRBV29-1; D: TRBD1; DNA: TGCAGCGTCGTTCGACAGGGGTCGGGCTACACCTTC; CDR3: CSVVRQGSGYTF
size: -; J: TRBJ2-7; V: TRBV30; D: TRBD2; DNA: TGTGCCTGGGGGGGGCTAGCGGGATACGACGAGCAGTACTTC; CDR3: CAWGGLAGYDEQYF
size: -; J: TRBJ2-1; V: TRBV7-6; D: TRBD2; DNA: TGTGCCAGCAGCCCCCGGTGGGGGGGTAATGAGCAGTTCTTC; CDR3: CASSPRWGGNEQFF
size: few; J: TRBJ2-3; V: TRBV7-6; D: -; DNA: TGTGCCAGCGGACGGGGTCCCACAGATACGCAGTATTTT; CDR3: CASGRGPTDTQYF
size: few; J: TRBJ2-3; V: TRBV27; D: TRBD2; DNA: TGTGCCAGCAGTTTATGCCAGACTAGCGGTTGCACAGATACGCAGTATTTT; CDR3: CASSLCQTSGCTDTQYF
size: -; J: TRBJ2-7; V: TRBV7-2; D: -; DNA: TGTGCCAGCAGCTTAGCGCAAAGTGGGTCGGGTGCCCCCTACGAGCAGTACTTC; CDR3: CASSLAQSGSGAPYEQYF
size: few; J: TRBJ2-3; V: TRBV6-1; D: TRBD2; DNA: TGTGCCAGCAGTGTAGCGGCTAGCGGGAGGGGGGATACGCAGTATTTT; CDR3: CASSVAASGRGDTQYF
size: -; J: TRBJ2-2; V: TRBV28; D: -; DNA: TGTGCCAGCAGTTTAACGGGGGTGAACACCGGGGAGCTGTTTTTT; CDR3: CASSLTGVNTGELFF
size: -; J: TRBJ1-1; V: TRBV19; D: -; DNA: TGTGCCAGTAGTATTTGGGCCACCGGAGGGACTGAAGCTTTCTTT; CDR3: CASSIWATGGTEAFF
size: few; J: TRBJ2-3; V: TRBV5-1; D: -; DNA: TGCGCCAGCAGGACAGGCCCCACAGATACGCAGTATTTT; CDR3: CASRTGPTDTQYF